These 13 T cell receptor beta chains share one sample of origin, sequenced in a study of tumour-infiltrating T cells in Burkitt lymphoma. The data were produced by immunoSEQ multiplex PCR, yet TCRdb's version contains in-frame clones alone and is incomplete. The sample records 43,000 or so clones, around 30% being singletons. Sequenced sample: tumor tissue. These receptors originate from a human donor with Burkitt lymphoma.

This clone has only a few counts. V is TRBV13 and J is TRBJ1-2; D remains ambiguous. V lost 5 bases and J 8 bases, leaving 12 bases between the germline ends. There are 12 residues in the CDR3. CDR1 is PRHDT, CDR2 FYEKMQ, per germline (reference sequence). In nucleotides, the CDR3 is TGTGCCAGCAGCCCCAGTGGAGGAGGCTACACCTTC. As protein: CASSPSGGGYTF. The full variable domain, its missing parts supplied by reference TRBV13 and TRBJ1-2, is AAGVIQSPRHLIKEKRETATLKCYPIPRHDTVYWYQQGPGQDPQFLISFYEKMQSDKGSIPDRFSAQQFSDYHSELNMSSLELGDSALYFCASSPSGGGYTFGSGTRLTVV.

The gene calls are TRBV5-1 and TRBJ2-1; 8 bases agree with TRBD1. The CDR3 length is 17 residues. Germline values: CDR1 SGHRS, CDR2 YFSETQ. The V segment lost 3 bases and the J segment 9 bases; nucleotides outside the gene matches: 17. The CDR3 loop is CASSSRPQGGIGSEQFF. The CDR3 DNA reads TGCGCCAGCAGCTCGAGGCCACAGGGGGGAATAGGTAGTGAGCAGTTCTTC.

This clone was detected a few times. The chain carries TRBV6-1 and TRBJ2-3; 13 bases map to TRBD2. The germline V gene has CDR1 MNHNS and CDR2 SASEGT. This CDR3 has 18 residues. The V and J ends lost 2 bases and 3 bases, in that order; junction bases with no gene match: 8. The CDR3 reads CASSEPPRTSGRTDTQYF. The CDR3 DNA follows: TGTGCCAGCAGTGAACCACCAAGGACTAGCGGGAGAACAGATACGCAGTATTTT.

V and J are TRBV5-4 and TRBJ1-3; 9 nucleotides align to TRBD1. The germline CDR1 and CDR2 sequences are SGHNT and YYREEE (reference sequence). The CDR3 runs 15 residues. The V segment lost 0 bases and the J segment 4 bases; nucleotides outside the gene matches: 2. Here the CDR3 reads CASSLGGQGGNTIYF. The CDR3 DNA sequence: TGTGCCAGCAGCTTGGGGGGACAGGGAGGAAACACCATATATTTT.

The chain combines TRBV6-5 with TRBJ2-5; weak D call: TRBD2 (6 bases). CDR1 is MNHEY and CDR2 is SVGAGI in the germline V gene. Trimming removed 5 bases at V and 2 bases at J, with 15 bases between. The CDR3 spans 15 residues. The CDR3 sequence: CASSRRAGRQETQYF. The CDR3 region has the DNA TGTGCCAGCAGTCGGAGGGCAGGCAGACAAGAGACCCAGTACTTC.

V is TRBV5-8 and J is TRBJ2-1, with D perhaps matching TRBD2 (5 bases). V gave up 0 bases and J gave up 7 bases, with 20 bases separating them. CDR3 length: 17 amino acids. Germline assignment: CDR1 SGHTS and CDR2 YDEGEE. Written as DNA, the CDR3 is TGTGCCAGCAGCTTGGGAGGGTACAGCGGCAAGAAGAATGAGCAGTTCTTC. Its protein product is CASSLGGYSGKKNEQFF.

The rearrangement links TRBV12-5 to TRBJ2-3; 10 nucleotides match TRBD1. V shed 1 base and J 4 bases; nucleotides not matched to a gene: 2. Germline CDR1 and CDR2: LGHNT and FRNRAP. The CDR3 is 15 residues long. CDR3 DNA: TGTGCTAGTGGTTTGGAAGGGACAGGGGCAGATACGCAGTATTTT. Protein: CASGLEGTGADTQYF.

This clone was seen a few times. This chain links TRBV4-3 with TRBJ2-3; TRBD1 is a possible D gene (6 bases). V dropped 3 bases and J dropped 1 base, with 17 bases sitting between them. Germline CDR1 reads LGHNA; CDR2 reads YSLEER. The CDR3 runs to 17 residues. The CDR3 spells CASSQAWDTRGTDTQYF. The CDR3 nucleotides are TGCGCCAGCAGCCAGGCTTGGGACACCAGGGGCACAGATACGCAGTATTTT.

The chain couples TRBV7-2 to TRBJ1-2; the D gene is possibly TRBD1 (5 bases). The germline V and J ends were trimmed by 1 base and 5 bases, with 17 bases remaining between them. The CDR3 loop spans 16 amino acids. Germline lookup yields CDR1 SGHTA and CDR2 FQGNSA. This CDR3 reads CASSLGGMGGSYGYTF. The CDR3 nucleotides are TGTGCCAGCAGCTTAGGGGGGATGGGGGGATCGTATGGCTACACCTTC. The variable domain in full, completed from reference TRBV7-2 and TRBJ1-2, reads GAGVSQSPSNKVTEKGKDVELRCDPISGHTALYWYRQSLGQGLEFLIYFQGNSAPDKSGLPSDRFSAERTGGSVSTLTIQRTQQEDSAVYLCASSLGGMGGSYGYTFGSGTRLTVV.

V and J are TRBV4-2 and TRBJ2-1; 12 nucleotides line up with TRBD2. J gave up 7 bases and V 0 bases, and 4 bases lay outside the gene matches. Germline V gene data show CDR1 as LGHNA and CDR2 as YNFKEQ. The length of the CDR3 is 16 residues. The CDR3: CASSQESSGGVNEQFF. In DNA form, the CDR3 reads TGTGCCAGCAGCCAAGAATCTAGCGGGGGGGTAAATGAGCAGTTCTTC.

This clone came up a few times. The chain links TRBV7-9 to TRBJ1-2; D is ambiguous. Trimming took off 4 bases at V and 2 bases at J, with 11 bases between the two ends. The CDR3 is made up of 14 amino acids. CDR1 is SEHNR, CDR2 FQNEAQ, per germline (reference sequence). Here the CDR3 DNA reads TGTGCCAGCAGCTCTCCACGGGGAAACTATGGCTACACCTTC. This gives the protein CASSSPRGNYGYTF. Using reference TRBV7-9 and TRBJ1-2 for the parts outside the CDR3, the full variable domain is DTGVSQNPRHKITKRGQNVTFRCDPISEHNRLYWYRQTLGQGPEFLTYFQNEAQLEKSRLLSDRFSAERPKGSFSTLEIQRTEQGDSAMYLCASSSPRGNYGYTFGSGTRLTVV.

This clone came up once. The rearrangement uses TRBV9 and TRBJ2-7; D may be TRBD1 (7 bases). The CDR3 extends over 15 amino acids. Between the trimmed V and J ends, which lost 5 bases and 3 bases, there was a span of 18 bases. The germline V gene has CDR1 SGDLS and CDR2 YYNGEE. The CDR3 DNA is TGTGCCAGCAGTGCGGGACAGTCAAGGGGCTACGAGCAGTACTTC. It is translated as CASSAGQSRGYEQYF.

The J gene is TRBJ2-3, the V gene TRBV18; D is unresolved. Per germline, CDR1 KGHSH and CDR2 LQKENI. Trimming stripped 2 bases from V and 4 bases from J, with 16 bases between. The CDR3 contains 16 residues. This chain's CDR3 is CASSPSLPPFSDTQYF. In nucleotides, the CDR3 is TGTGCCAGCTCACCATCTCTCCCCCCCTTCTCAGATACGCAGTATTTT.